These 23 T cell receptor beta chains came from one sample sequenced in a study of T cells and Merkel cell carcinoma outcomes. The data were produced by immunoSEQ multiplex PCR, yet TCRdb's version contains in-frame clones alone and is incomplete. The sample yields 4,000 to 4,500 clones, nearly 95% seen once. The sequenced sample was tumor tissue from Merkel cell carcinoma. These receptors were collected from a human donor with Merkel cell carcinoma.

V gene TRBV5-4 combines with J gene TRBJ2-7, with D possibly being TRBD2 (6 bases). Trimming removed 4 bases from V and 3 bases from J, with 11 bases in between. The CDR3 is 13 residues long. The germline CDR1 and CDR2 sequences are SGHNT and YYREEE (reference sequence). The CDR3 is CASSITGSYEQYF. Written as DNA, the CDR3 is TGTGCCAGCAGCATTACCGGGAGCTACGAGCAGTACTTC.

The chain has TRBV7-6 and TRBJ2-3; TRBD2 might be the D (5 bases). The CDR3 has 15 amino acids. Deletions cut 2 bases from V and 2 bases from J, with 11 bases between. Germline V lookup: CDR1 SGHVS, CDR2 FNYEAQ. The CDR3 here is CASSLTGLNTDTQYF. CDR3 bases: TGTGCCAGCAGCTTAACGGGATTAAACACAGATACGCAGTATTTT.

The J gene is TRBJ2-3, the V gene TRBV7-3; D perhaps matches TRBD2 (6 bases). The CDR3 loop spans 16 amino acids. The V and J ends lost 0 bases and 4 bases respectively, with 14 bases between them. CDR1 and CDR2 from the germline V gene are SGHTA and FQGTGA. CDR3 DNA: TGTGCCAGCAGCTTAACGGGTAGCGGAGCGTCAGATACGCAGTATTTT. Its protein is CASSLTGSGASDTQYF.

The chain carries TRBV12-5 and TRBJ2-7; D possibly corresponds to TRBD1 (5 bases). V lost 0 bases and J 2 bases, leaving 14 bases between the germline ends. Germline loops: CDR1 LGHNT, CDR2 FRNRAP. This CDR3 region has 16 residues. The CDR3 region is CASGLVNQGSTYEQYF. CDR3 bases: TGTGCTAGTGGTTTGGTAAACCAGGGTTCGACCTACGAGCAGTACTTC.

The chain joins TRBV11-2 to TRBJ2-3; a weak D match, TRBD2 (6 bases). The CDR3 is 14 residues long. Between the trimmed V and J ends, which lost 5 bases and 4 bases, there was a span of 13 bases. Germline CDR1 reads SGHAT; CDR2 reads FQNNGV. In nucleotides, the CDR3 is TGTGCCAGCAGCCCCGGACTAAGCGCAGATACGCAGTATTTT. Translating it yields CASSPGLSADTQYF.

CDR3 coding DNA: TGTGCCAGCTCACTCCTTGACGGTGATAATCAGCCCCAGCATTTT. This codes for CASSLLDGDNQPQHF. The chain uses TRBV18 and TRBJ1-5; D uncertain. This CDR3 is built from 15 residues. Trimming pared 4 bases from V and 4 bases from J, leaving 14 bases between. Germline assignment: CDR1 KGHSH and CDR2 LQKENI.

This sequence joins TRBV11-3 and TRBJ1-3; 7 bases fit TRBD1. The CDR3 runs 14 residues. Germline CDR1 SGHNT, CDR2 YENEEA. V dropped 3 bases and J dropped 4; count of bases not matched to a gene: 3. CDR3 region: CASSLTGTGNTIYF. DNA of the CDR3: TGTGCCAGCAGCTTGACAGGGACCGGAAACACCATATATTTT.

Only one count was recorded for this clone. The V gene is TRBV19, the J gene TRBJ2-1, with D perhaps matching TRBD1 (5 bases). From germline, CDR1 is LNHDA and CDR2 SQIVND (reference sequence). The CDR3 consists of 14 residues. Trimming removed 5 bases from V and 4 bases from J, with 12 bases in between. CDR3 sequence (DNA): TGTGCCAGTAGTTATGTCTCAGGGTACAATGAGCAGTTCTTC. Translated: CASSYVSGYNEQFF.

A few counts support this clone. The V call is TRBV16, the J call TRBJ1-2; perhaps TRBD1 as D (5 bases). V was pared by 1 base and J by 4 bases, with 16 bases between. Germline values: CDR1 KGHSY, CDR2 FQNENV. The CDR3 has 16 amino acids. The CDR3 protein is CASSQFPGSRGYGYTF. The CDR3 region has the DNA TGTGCCAGCAGCCAATTCCCAGGTTCGAGGGGCTATGGCTACACCTTC.

This sequence joins TRBV7-3 and TRBJ2-1; 9 bases fit TRBD1. This CDR3 has 15 amino acids. V trimming: 4 bases; J trimming: 8 bases; junction bases outside the gene matches: 9. From germline, CDR1 is SGHTA and CDR2 FQGTGA. CDR3 sequence reads: CASSSRTGVADEQFF. CDR3 DNA sequence: TGTGCCAGCAGCTCACGGACAGGGGTAGCGGATGAGCAGTTCTTC.

This clone was detected once. V and J are TRBV21-1 and TRBJ1-5. TRBV21-1 has pseudogene status. CDR3 length equals 18 residues. The CDR3: CASSKDLGGQKSNQPQHF. The CDR3 coding sequence is TGTGCCAGCAGCAAAGATTTAGGCGGGCAGAAAAGCAATCAGCCCCAGCATTTT.

This chain connects TRBV5-4 to TRBJ2-2, with a weak D call TRBD1 (7 bases). The CDR3 consists of 15 residues. The V end was cut by 4 bases, the J end by 0 bases, with 10 bases between. CDR1 and CDR2 (germline): SGHNT, YYREEE (reference sequence). CDR3: CASSRGTANTGELFF. The CDR3 DNA is TGTGCCAGCAGCCGCGGGACAGCGAACACCGGGGAGCTGTTTTTT.

The J gene is TRBJ2-3, the V gene TRBV5-4, with 7 nucleotides matching TRBD2. With 2 bases clipped from V and 0 bases from J, the junction kept 3 bases outside the gene matches. The CDR3 spans 15 residues. Germline CDR1 and CDR2: SGHNT and YYREEE (reference sequence). The CDR3 coding sequence is TGTGCCAGCAGCTTATCTAGCGGAAGCACAGATACGCAGTATTTT. Its protein product is CASSLSSGSTDTQYF.

V is TRBV5-1 and J is TRBJ2-2; the D gene is possibly TRBD1 (5 bases). V lost 0 bases, J lost 4 bases, and 10 bases lay in between. Germline CDR1 and CDR2: SGHRS and YFSETQ. The CDR3 has 15 residues. CDR3 residues: CASSLDGAFTGELFF. The CDR3 bases are TGCGCCAGCAGCTTGGATGGGGCTTTCACCGGGGAGCTGTTTTTT. The full variable domain, completed using reference TRBV5-1 and TRBJ2-2, is KAGVTQTPRYLIKTRGQQVTLSCSPISGHRSVSWYQQTPGQGLQFLFEYFSETQRNKGNFPGRFSGRQFSNSRSEMNVSTLELGDSALYLCASSLDGAFTGELFFGEGSRLTVL.

The count of this clone is one. The rearrangement uses TRBV6-5 and TRBJ1-2; TRBD1 agrees at 8 bases. This CDR3 region has 14 residues. CDR1 and CDR2 (germline): MNHEY, SVGAGI. The ends lost 5 bases at V and 8 bases at J; junction bases unmatched: 10. The CDR3: CASSPRQGPEGYTF. For the CDR3, the DNA is TGTGCCAGCAGTCCCCGACAGGGGCCCGAAGGCTACACCTTC.

This clone was detected only once. The chain recombines TRBV15 with TRBJ2-3, with D perhaps given as TRBD1 or TRBD2 (6 bases each). This CDR3 is built from 16 residues. Trimming stripped 0 bases from V and 0 bases from J, with 10 bases between. Germline V gene data show CDR1 as LNHNV and CDR2 as YYDKDF (reference sequence). The CDR3 sequence: CATSRDEGGSTDTQYF. Written as DNA, the CDR3 is TGTGCCACCAGCAGAGATGAGGGGGGTAGCACAGATACGCAGTATTTT.

V is TRBV19 and J is TRBJ2-2; TRBD1 matches 8 bases. This CDR3 comprises 14 residues. Germline CDR1 and CDR2: LNHDA and SQIVND (reference sequence). Trimming cost V 7 bases and J 4 bases; bases outside gene matches: 5. Here the CDR3 reads CASTGTGFTGELFF. The DNA for the CDR3 is TGTGCCAGTACCGGGACAGGTTTCACCGGGGAGCTGTTTTTT.

The count of this clone is one. V is TRBV11-3 and J is TRBJ2-3; D may correspond to TRBD1 or TRBD2 (6 bases each). This CDR3 is 14 amino acids long. CDR1 and CDR2 from the germline V gene are SGHNT and YENEEA. V lost 5 bases, J lost 4 bases, and 13 bases lay in between. The CDR3 protein is CASSPGGGADTQYF. As DNA, the CDR3 is TGTGCCAGCAGCCCAGGAGGGGGAGCAGATACGCAGTATTTT. Full variable domain (missing parts from reference TRBV11-3 and TRBJ2-3): EAGVVQSPRYKIIEKKQPVAFWCNPISGHNTLYWYLQNLGQGPELLIRYENEEAVDDSQLPKDRFSAERLKGVDSTLKIQPAELGDSAVYLCASSPGGGADTQYFGPGTRLTVL.

The CDR3 DNA reads as TGTGCCAGCAGTACCCCTCCAGGCTATGGCTACACCTTC. This encodes CASSTPPGYGYTF. The chain couples TRBV6-6 to TRBJ1-2; D call uncertain. The ends were cut back, 5 bases at V and 4 bases at J, with 11 bases in the middle. CDR1 and CDR2 from the germline V gene are MNHNY and SVGAGI (reference sequence). This CDR3 is 13 amino acids long.

This clone was seen only once. The chain combines TRBV9 with TRBJ1-1; D possibly corresponds to TRBD1 (6 bases). Trimming shortened V by 5 bases and J by 6 bases, and 17 bases separated the two germline ends. Germline lookup yields CDR1 SGDLS and CDR2 YYNGEE. This CDR3 is built from 14 residues. In DNA, the CDR3 is TGTGCCAGCAGGGCAGGGGAGGGACGATCTGAAGCTTTCTTT. The encoded protein is CASRAGEGRSEAFF.

The chain has TRBV5-4 and TRBJ2-7; a weak D match, TRBD2 (6 bases). From germline, CDR1 is SGHNT and CDR2 YYREEE (reference sequence). This CDR3 is built from 14 residues. Trimming took 4 bases from V and 2 from J, leaving 13 bases between them. The CDR3 here is CASSPRLEPYEQYF. The CDR3 DNA follows: TGTGCCAGCAGCCCCCGACTAGAACCCTACGAGCAGTACTTC. Full variable domain (remainder filled in from reference TRBV5-4 and TRBJ2-7): ETGVTQSPTHLIKTRGQQVTLRCSSQSGHNTVSWYQQALGQGPQFIFQYYREEENGRGNFPPRFSGLQFPNYSSELNVNALELDDSALYLCASSPRLEPYEQYFGPGTRLTVT.

This chain links TRBV5-4 with TRBJ1-1; the D is unclear. The CDR3 runs 13 residues. Trimming cost V 4 bases and J 0 bases, with 7 bases left between them. Germline CDR1 and CDR2: SGHNT and YYREEE (reference sequence). The CDR3 nucleotides are TGTGCCAGCAGCCTGTTTATGAACACTGAAGCTTTCTTT. This translates into CASSLFMNTEAFF. Full variable domain (outside the CDR3, taken from reference TRBV5-4 and TRBJ1-1): ETGVTQSPTHLIKTRGQQVTLRCSSQSGHNTVSWYQQALGQGPQFIFQYYREEENGRGNFPPRFSGLQFPNYSSELNVNALELDDSALYLCASSLFMNTEAFFGQGTRLTVV.

This chain connects TRBV11-3 to TRBJ2-7; TRBD2 matches at 8 bases. CDR3 length: 13 residues. Germline CDR1 reads SGHNT; CDR2 reads YENEEA. Trimming took 4 bases from V and 5 from J; bases not matched to a gene: 4. The CDR3 sequence: CASSSRLANEQYF. Written as DNA, the CDR3 is TGTGCCAGCAGCTCTCGACTAGCGAACGAGCAGTACTTC. Full variable domain (outside the CDR3, taken from reference TRBV11-3 and TRBJ2-7): EAGVVQSPRYKIIEKKQPVAFWCNPISGHNTLYWYLQNLGQGPELLIRYENEEAVDDSQLPKDRFSAERLKGVDSTLKIQPAELGDSAVYLCASSSRLANEQYFGPGTRLTVT.